The next 21 T cell receptor beta chains were all read from a single sample in a study of blood T cell repertoires in COVID-19. Using immunoSEQ multiplex PCR, the repertoire was profiled, and TCRdb retains in-frame clones only, with some absent. Altogether fewer than 250,000 clones are present, roughly nine tenths being singletons, with the ten largest covering less than 2%. The material sequenced was peripheral blood. Receptor source: a man aged 70 or older with acute or convalescent COVID-19.

The V gene is TRBV6-5, the J gene TRBJ2-1; 10 bases agree with TRBD1. Germline CDR1 reads MNHEY; CDR2 reads SVGAGI. V was clipped by 6 bases and J by 8 bases; unmatched bases: 10. This CDR3 contains 15 residues. CDR3 region: CASRNRDRGPYEQFF. In nucleotides, the CDR3 is TGTGCCAGCAGAAACCGGGACAGGGGTCCCTATGAGCAGTTCTTC.

The gene calls are TRBV6-6 and TRBJ2-1, with D possibly matching TRBD2 (6 bases). The CDR3 covers 17 residues. The V gene lost 6 bases and the J gene lost 0 bases, with 18 bases spanning the gap. Germline V gene data show CDR1 as MNHNY and CDR2 as SVGAGI (reference sequence). The CDR3 sequence is CASSRFRERSSYNEQFF. CDR3 nucleotide sequence: TGTGCCAGCAGCCGATTCCGGGAGCGGAGCTCCTACAATGAGCAGTTCTTC.

The chain links TRBV28 to TRBJ2-7; D gene ambiguous. The V end lost 2 bases, the J end lost 7 bases, and 15 bases lay between the germline ends. In germline, CDR1 is MDHEN, CDR2 SYDVKM. CDR3 length: 14 residues. The DNA for the CDR3 is TGTGCCAGCAGTTTACCACGTGCGATGCGGGAGCAGTACTTC. This sequence encodes CASSLPRAMREQYF.

The rearrangement uses TRBV7-2 and TRBJ2-7; 7 bases fit TRBD2. The length of the CDR3 is 14 residues. Losses at the gene ends were 1 base for V and 5 bases for J; bases not matched to a gene: 5. Germline CDR1 reads SGHTA; CDR2 reads FQGNSA. CDR3 nucleotides: TGTGCCAGCAGCTTAGGCGGGAGCTGGGACGAGCAGTACTTC. Translating gives CASSLGGSWDEQYF. Based on the CDR3 plus reference TRBV7-2 and TRBJ2-7, the full variable domain is GAGVSQSPSNKVTEKGKDVELRCDPISGHTALYWYRQSLGQGLEFLIYFQGNSAPDKSGLPSDRFSAERTGGSVSTLTIQRTQQEDSAVYLCASSLGGSWDEQYFGPGTRLTVT.

This chain connects TRBV7-2 to TRBJ1-2; the D gene is possibly TRBD1 (6 bases). This CDR3 has 17 amino acids. Trimming removed 5 bases at V and 1 base at J, with 20 bases between. Germline-derived CDR1 and CDR2 are SGHTA and FQGNSA. The CDR3 nucleotides are TGTGCCAGCAGCGCCTCGTCGGGGGGGGCCGTTAACTATGGCTACACCTTC. It specifies CASSASSGGAVNYGYTF.

This sequence joins TRBV5-5 and TRBJ2-2; 9 bases are shared with TRBD1. The CDR3 is 16 residues long. Germline V CDR1 and CDR2: SGHKS, YYEKEE (reference sequence). Losses at the gene ends were 1 base for V and 0 bases for J; bases not matched to a gene: 1. This CDR3 is CASSLTGGANTGELFF. The CDR3 coding sequence is TGTGCCAGCAGCTTGACAGGGGGCGCGAACACCGGGGAGCTGTTTTTT.

This chain uses TRBV7-2 with TRBJ2-1; possibly TRBD2 for D (6 bases). This CDR3 is built from 16 residues. Germline V gene data show CDR1 as SGHTA and CDR2 as FQGNSA. Trimming pared 3 bases from V and 10 bases from J, leaving 22 bases between. CDR3 in amino acids: CASSFYPPTRGKEQFF. CDR3 in DNA: TGTGCCAGCAGCTTTTACCCGCCGACTAGAGGAAAGGAGCAGTTCTTC.

The rearrangement links TRBV12-5 to TRBJ2-7; 8 nucleotides line up with TRBD2. V gave up 2 bases and J gave up 4 bases; unmatched junction bases: 4. This CDR3 is 14 amino acids long. Per the germline V gene, CDR1 is LGHNT and CDR2 is FRNRAP. The CDR3 region has the DNA TGTGCTAGTGGTTTGACGGGCGGGAGGTACGAGCAGTACTTC. This gives the protein CASGLTGGRYEQYF.

The gene calls are TRBV29-1 and TRBJ2-5; possibly TRBD2 for D (5 bases). The V gene's germline CDR1 is SQVTM and CDR2 ANQGSEA. The CDR3 sequence is 14 residues long. Trimming took off 6 bases at V and 3 bases at J, with 17 bases between the two ends. The CDR3 region is CSVTEKTRKETQYF. CDR3 nucleotide sequence: TGCAGCGTCACTGAAAAAACTAGGAAAGAGACCCAGTACTTC.

This chain joins TRBV7-2 and TRBJ2-7, with TRBD1 as a possible D gene (6 bases). The germline V and J ends were trimmed by 4 bases and 3 bases, with 13 bases remaining between them. Germline V gene data show CDR1 as SGHTA and CDR2 as FQGNSA. This CDR3 region has 14 residues. This CDR3 reads CASSSSTGYYEQYF. In DNA, the CDR3 is TGTGCCAGCAGCTCATCGACAGGATACTACGAGCAGTACTTC.

The rearrangement joins TRBV27 to TRBJ1-1; TRBD1 might be the D (6 bases). The CDR3 has 14 residues. The V gene's germline CDR1 is MNHEY and CDR2 SMNVEV (reference sequence). The V and J ends lost 6 bases and 5 bases respectively, with 16 bases between them. CDR3: CASRRTGQETEAFF. DNA for the CDR3: TGTGCCAGCAGGCGCACAGGGCAGGAGACTGAAGCTTTCTTT.

The rearrangement links TRBV15 to TRBJ2-3; 7 bases are shared with TRBD2. J gave up 0 bases and V 7 bases, and 13 bases lay outside the gene matches. The CDR3 length is 17 residues. CDR1 and CDR2 from the germline V gene are LNHNV and YYDKDF (reference sequence). The CDR3 sequence: CATKRRAGVLSTDTQYF. Written as DNA, the CDR3 is TGTGCCACCAAAAGACGGGCGGGAGTGCTAAGCACAGATACGCAGTATTTT.

V usage is TRBV7-8 and J usage is TRBJ2-1; 7 bases match TRBD2. The CDR3 loop spans 15 amino acids. CDR1 is SGHVS and CDR2 is FQNEAQ in the germline V gene. After removal of 3 bases from V and 4 bases from J, the junction contained 6 bases not matched to a gene. Here the CDR3 reads CASSFGASGYNEQFF. CDR3 nucleotides: TGTGCCAGCAGCTTCGGGGCTAGCGGTTACAATGAGCAGTTCTTC.

This clone has a single count. The genes are TRBV28 and TRBJ2-7, with 7 bases identical to TRBD2. CDR3 length: 15 residues. The germline V gene encodes CDR1 MDHEN and CDR2 SYDVKM. The J segment lost 7 bases and the V segment lost 2 bases, leaving 11 bases of the junction unmatched. This chain's CDR3 is CASSLGGSGSREQYF. In DNA, the CDR3 is TGTGCCAGCAGTTTAGGCGGGAGTGGGTCTCGTGAGCAGTACTTC.

This chain links TRBV30 with TRBJ1-2; TRBD1 matches at 8 bases. The V gene end was trimmed by 6 bases and the J gene end by 6 bases; junction bases not matched to a gene: 3. The CDR3 spans 11 residues. CDR1 GTSNPN and CDR2 SVGIG come from the germline V gene (reference sequence). CDR3 sequence (DNA): TGTGCCTGCTTGACAGGGGATGGCTACACCTTC. It yields the protein CACLTGDGYTF.

The chain combines TRBV7-2 with TRBJ2-5, with a weak D call TRBD1 (6 bases). The CDR3 spans 16 residues. V shed 1 base and J shed 1 base, with 13 bases lying between them. CDR1 is SGHTA and CDR2 is FQGNSA in the germline V gene. CDR3 sequence: CASSLDRGQTQETQYF. The CDR3 coding sequence is TGTGCCAGCAGCTTAGACCGAGGACAGACCCAAGAGACCCAGTACTTC.

The genes are TRBV7-9 and TRBJ2-1, with 15 bases identical to TRBD2. In germline, CDR1 is SEHNR, CDR2 FQNEAQ (reference sequence). V shed 3 bases, J shed 7 bases, and the junction held 7 bases outside the gene matches. The CDR3 totals 17 residues. CDR3 DNA sequence: TGTGCCAGCAGCTTCAAATGGACTAGCGGGAGGGCTAATGAGCAGTTCTTC. Translated, it gives CASSFKWTSGRANEQFF.

This clone was observed a few times. The J gene is TRBJ1-2, the V gene TRBV9, with 7 nucleotides matching TRBD1. The trim removed 4 bases at V and 7 bases at J, leaving 28 bases unmatched. This CDR3 comprises 20 residues. Germline loops: CDR1 SGDLS, CDR2 YYNGEE. CDR3 bases: TGTGCCAGCAGCCCCCGGGACAGAAGTAGTTGGGGTTTAATTTTTCCTGGCTACACCTTC. Translation gives CASSPRDRSSWGLIFPGYTF.

V gene TRBV18 combines with J gene TRBJ1-4; D is ambiguous. Germline CDR1 and CDR2: KGHSH and LQKENI. V lost 3 bases and J 0 bases, leaving 2 bases between the germline ends. CDR3 size: 13 residues. The CDR3 nucleotides are TGTGCCAGCTCACCCTCAACTAATGAAAAACTGTTTTTT. This translates into CASSPSTNEKLFF.

This rearrangement joins TRBV28 to TRBJ2-7, with TRBD2 matching 9 bases. The junction had 2 bases not matched to a gene; V was cut back by 1 base and J by 1 base. This CDR3 contains 15 residues. Per the germline V gene, CDR1 is MDHEN and CDR2 is SYDVKM. CDR3 DNA: TGTGCCAGCAGTTTATACACTAGCGGGTCCTACGAGCAGTACTTC. It yields the protein CASSLYTSGSYEQYF.

The rearrangement joins TRBV2 to TRBJ1-1; D remains unclear. This CDR3 comprises 15 residues. The germline CDR1 and CDR2 sequences are SNHLY and FYNNEI. Trimming stripped 5 bases from V and 1 base from J, with 14 bases between. The CDR3 DNA sequence: TGTGCCAGCAGTAAAAACAGAGGGAAGAACACTGAAGCTTTCTTT. Translated, it gives CASSKNRGKNTEAFF.